This TCR beta chain was captured by sequencing in a study of identifying expanded T cells in peripheral blood. TCRdb keeps only in-frame clones here, not all; method: immunoSEQ multiplex PCR. The table includes 70,000 to 95,000 clones, about nine tenths detected once. Remarks on this clone: Antigen specificity is unknown.

General study points: Technical replicates showed around 1.2 changed clones; two weeks roughly 16; four weeks 19.

The germline gives CDR1 SGHNT, CDR2 YYREEE (reference sequence). V trimming: 4 bases; J trimming: 5 bases; junction bases outside the gene matches: 9. The length of the CDR3 is 15 residues. The chain has TRBV5-4 and TRBJ2-3; 8 bases map to TRBD1. This clonotype was obtained from a person aged 18 to 70 in good health. The source material was blood. CDR3 sequence (DNA): TGTGCCAGCAGCCAGGGGGCACAAGCGGGAGATACGCAGTATTTT. As protein: CASSQGAQAGDTQYF. The full variable domain, completed using reference TRBV5-4 and TRBJ2-3, is ETGVTQSPTHLIKTRGQQVTLRCSSQSGHNTVSWYQQALGQGPQFIFQYYREEENGRGNFPPRFSGLQFPNYSSELNVNALELDDSALYLCASSQGAQAGDTQYFGPGTRLTVL.